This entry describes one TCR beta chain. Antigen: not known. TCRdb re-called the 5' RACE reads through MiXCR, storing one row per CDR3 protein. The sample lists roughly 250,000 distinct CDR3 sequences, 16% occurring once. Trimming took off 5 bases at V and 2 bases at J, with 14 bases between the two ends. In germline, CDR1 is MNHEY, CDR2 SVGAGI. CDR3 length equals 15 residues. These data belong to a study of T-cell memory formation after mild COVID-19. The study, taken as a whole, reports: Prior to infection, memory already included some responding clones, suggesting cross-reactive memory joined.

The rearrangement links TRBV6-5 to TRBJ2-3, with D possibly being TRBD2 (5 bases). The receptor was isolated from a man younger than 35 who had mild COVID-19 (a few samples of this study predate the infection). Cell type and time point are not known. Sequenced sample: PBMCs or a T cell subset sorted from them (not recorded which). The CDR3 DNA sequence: TGTGCCAGCAGTCTAAGGGCCGGGGACACAGATACGCAGTATTTT. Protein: CASSLRAGDTDTQYF.